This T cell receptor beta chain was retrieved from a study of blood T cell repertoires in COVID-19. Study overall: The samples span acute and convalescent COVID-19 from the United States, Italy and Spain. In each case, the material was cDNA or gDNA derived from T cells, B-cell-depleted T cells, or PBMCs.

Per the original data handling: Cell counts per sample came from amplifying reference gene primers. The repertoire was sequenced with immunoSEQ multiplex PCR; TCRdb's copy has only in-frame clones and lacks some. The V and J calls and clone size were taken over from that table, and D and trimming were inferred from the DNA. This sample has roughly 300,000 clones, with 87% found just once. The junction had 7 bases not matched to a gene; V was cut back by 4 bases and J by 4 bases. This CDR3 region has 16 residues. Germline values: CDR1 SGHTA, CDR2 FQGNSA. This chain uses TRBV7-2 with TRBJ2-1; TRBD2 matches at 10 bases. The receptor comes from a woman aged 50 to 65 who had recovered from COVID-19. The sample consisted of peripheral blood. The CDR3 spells CASSSLAGAVYNEQFF. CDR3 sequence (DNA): TGTGCCAGCAGCTCCCTAGCGGGAGCCGTATACAATGAGCAGTTCTTC.